Described below is a single T cell receptor beta chain sequence and its context. In the authors' workflow: Cell counts per sample came from amplifying reference gene primers. The data were produced by immunoSEQ multiplex PCR, yet TCRdb's version contains in-frame clones alone and is incomplete. The DNA gave D and trimming, while V, J and clone size come from that table. In the table there are approximately 250,000 clones, approximately 86% of which are singletons. This sample was included in a study of blood T cell repertoires in COVID-19. Study in general: Sites in the United States, Italy and Spain provided acute and convalescent COVID-19 samples. T cells, B-cell-depleted T cells, or PBMCs provided the cDNA or gDNA that served as material.

This sequence originates from a woman in her sixties or seventies who had recovered from COVID-19. Sequenced sample: peripheral blood.

The CDR3 DNA reads TGTGCCAGCAGCTTAAACCCAATCCAGTACCAAGAGACCCAGTACTTC. As protein: CASSLNPIQYQETQYF. The rearrangement links TRBV7-3 to TRBJ2-5; the D is unclear. The V and J ends lost 1 base and 0 bases respectively, with 12 bases between them. The CDR3 runs to 16 residues. CDR1 SGHTA and CDR2 FQGTGA come from the germline V gene.